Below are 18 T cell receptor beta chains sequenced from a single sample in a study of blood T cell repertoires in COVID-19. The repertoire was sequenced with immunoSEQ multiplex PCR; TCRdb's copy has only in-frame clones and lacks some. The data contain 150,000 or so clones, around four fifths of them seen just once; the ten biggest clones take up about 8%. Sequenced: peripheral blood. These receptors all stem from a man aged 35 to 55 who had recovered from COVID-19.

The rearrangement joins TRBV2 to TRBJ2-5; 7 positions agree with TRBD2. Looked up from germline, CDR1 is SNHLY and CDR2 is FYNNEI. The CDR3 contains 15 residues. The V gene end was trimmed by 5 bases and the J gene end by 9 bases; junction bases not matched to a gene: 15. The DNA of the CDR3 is TGTGCCAGCAGTTCCGGGGAGGGGACTGCGAGGCCCCAGTACTTC. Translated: CASSSGEGTARPQYF.

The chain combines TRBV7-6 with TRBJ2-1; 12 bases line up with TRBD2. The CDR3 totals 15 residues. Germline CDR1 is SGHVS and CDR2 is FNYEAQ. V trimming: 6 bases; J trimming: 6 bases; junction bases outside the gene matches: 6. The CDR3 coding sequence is TGTGCCAGCAGTACCGGGACTAGCGGGCCCAATGAGCAGTTCTTC. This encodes CASSTGTSGPNEQFF. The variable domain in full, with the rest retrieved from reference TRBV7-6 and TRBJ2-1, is GAGVSQSPRYKVTKRGQDVALRCDPISGHVSLYWYRQALGQGPEFLTYFNYEAQQDKSGLPNDRFSAERPEGSISTLTIQRTEQRDSAMYRCASSTGTSGPNEQFFGPGTRLTVL.

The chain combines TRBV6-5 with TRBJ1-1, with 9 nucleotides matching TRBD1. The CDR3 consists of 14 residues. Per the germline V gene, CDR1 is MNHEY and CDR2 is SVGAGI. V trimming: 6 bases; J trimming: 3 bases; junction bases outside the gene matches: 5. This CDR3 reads CASSKQGADTEAFF. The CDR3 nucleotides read TGTGCCAGCAGCAAACAGGGGGCGGACACTGAAGCTTTCTTT.

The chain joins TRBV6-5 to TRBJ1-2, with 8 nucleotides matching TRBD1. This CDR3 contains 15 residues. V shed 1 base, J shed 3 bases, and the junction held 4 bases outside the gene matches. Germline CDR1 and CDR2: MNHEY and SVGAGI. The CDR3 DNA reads TGTGCCAGCAGTTACTGGGCAGGGGGCGACTATGGCTACACCTTC. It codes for CASSYWAGGDYGYTF.

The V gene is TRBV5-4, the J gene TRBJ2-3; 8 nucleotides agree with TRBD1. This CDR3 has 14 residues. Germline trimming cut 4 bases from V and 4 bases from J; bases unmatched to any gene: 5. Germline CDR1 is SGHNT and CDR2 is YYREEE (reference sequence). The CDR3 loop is CASSAGGGSDTQYF. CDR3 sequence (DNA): TGTGCCAGCAGCGCAGGGGGCGGGTCAGATACGCAGTATTTT.

In nucleotides, the CDR3 is TGTGCCAGCAGCTTAACGGCGGCAGGGGGCGACGGGGAGCTGTTTTTT. Translating gives CASSLTAAGGDGELFF. This rearrangement joins TRBV7-3 to TRBJ2-2; 8 bases align to TRBD1. J lost 7 bases, V lost 0 bases, and 7 bases had no gene match. This CDR3 spans 16 amino acids. Germline assignment: CDR1 SGHTA and CDR2 FQGTGA.

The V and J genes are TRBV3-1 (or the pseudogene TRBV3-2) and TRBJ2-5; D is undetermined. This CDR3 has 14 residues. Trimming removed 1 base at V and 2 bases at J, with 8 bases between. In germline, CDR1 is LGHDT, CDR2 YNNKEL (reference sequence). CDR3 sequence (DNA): TGTGCCAGCAGCCAAGTCAACGGGCAAGAGACCCAGTACTTC. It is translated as CASSQVNGQETQYF.

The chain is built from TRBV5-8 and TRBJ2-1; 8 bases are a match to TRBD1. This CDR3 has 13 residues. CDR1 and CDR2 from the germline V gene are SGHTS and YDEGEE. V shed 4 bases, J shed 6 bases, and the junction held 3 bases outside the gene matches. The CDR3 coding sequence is TGTGCCAGCAGCAGGACAGGGAGCAATGAGCAGTTCTTC. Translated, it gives CASSRTGSNEQFF. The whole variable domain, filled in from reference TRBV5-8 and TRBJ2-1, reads EAGVTQSPTHLIKTRGQQATLRCSPISGHTSVYWYQQALGLGLQFLLWYDEGEERNRGNFPPRFSGRQFPNYSSELNVNALELEDSALYLCASSRTGSNEQFFGPGTRLTVL.

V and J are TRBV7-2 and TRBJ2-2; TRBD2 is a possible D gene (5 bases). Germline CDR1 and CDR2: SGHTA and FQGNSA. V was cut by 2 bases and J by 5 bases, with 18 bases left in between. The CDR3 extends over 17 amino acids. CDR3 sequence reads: CASSLSVEGVETGELFF. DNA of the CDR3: TGTGCCAGCAGCTTAAGTGTCGAGGGAGTGGAAACCGGGGAGCTGTTTTTT.

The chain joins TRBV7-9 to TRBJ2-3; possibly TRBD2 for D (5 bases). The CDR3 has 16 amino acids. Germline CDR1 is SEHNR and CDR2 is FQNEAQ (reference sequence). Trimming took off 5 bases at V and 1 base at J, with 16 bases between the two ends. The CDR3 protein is CASSPPGSSGTDTQYF. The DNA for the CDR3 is TGTGCCAGCAGCCCCCCGGGGAGTAGCGGCACAGATACGCAGTATTTT.

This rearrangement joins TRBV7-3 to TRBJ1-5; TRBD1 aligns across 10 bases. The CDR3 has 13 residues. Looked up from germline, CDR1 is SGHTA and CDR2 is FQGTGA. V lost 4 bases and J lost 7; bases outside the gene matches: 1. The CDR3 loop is CASSSTGGQPQHF. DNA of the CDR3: TGTGCCAGCAGCTCGACAGGGGGCCAGCCCCAGCATTTT.

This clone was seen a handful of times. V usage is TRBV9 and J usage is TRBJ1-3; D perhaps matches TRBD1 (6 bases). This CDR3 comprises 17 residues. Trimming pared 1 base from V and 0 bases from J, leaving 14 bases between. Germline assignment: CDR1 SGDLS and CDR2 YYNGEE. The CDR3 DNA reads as TGTGCCAGCAGCGTAAGACAGGAGTCCTACTCTGGAAACACCATATATTTT. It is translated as CASSVRQESYSGNTIYF.

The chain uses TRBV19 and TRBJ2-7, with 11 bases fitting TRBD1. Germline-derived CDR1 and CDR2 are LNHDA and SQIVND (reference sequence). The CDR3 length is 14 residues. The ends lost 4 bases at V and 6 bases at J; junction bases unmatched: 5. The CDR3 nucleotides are TGTGCCAGTAGTAGAGGGACAGGGGGGGGCGAGCAGTACTTC. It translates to CASSRGTGGGEQYF.

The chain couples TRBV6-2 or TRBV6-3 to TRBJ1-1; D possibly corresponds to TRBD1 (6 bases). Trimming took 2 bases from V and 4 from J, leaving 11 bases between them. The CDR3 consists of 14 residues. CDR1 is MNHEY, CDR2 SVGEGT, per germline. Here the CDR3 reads CASSYGGEATEAFF. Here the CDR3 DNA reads TGTGCCAGCAGTTACGGGGGCGAGGCCACTGAAGCTTTCTTT.

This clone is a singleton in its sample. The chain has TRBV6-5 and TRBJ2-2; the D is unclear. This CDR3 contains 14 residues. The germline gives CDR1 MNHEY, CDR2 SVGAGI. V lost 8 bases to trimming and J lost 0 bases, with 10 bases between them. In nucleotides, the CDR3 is TGTGCCAGCTGTAGACTGTCGAACACCGGGGAGCTGTTTTTT. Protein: CASCRLSNTGELFF.

CDR3 bases: TGTGCCAGCAGCCCCCCGAAGGGACTAATAGATGAGCAGTTCTTC. Encoded protein: CASSPPKGLIDEQFF. V gene TRBV27 combines with J gene TRBJ2-1, with 7 positions matching TRBD2. The CDR3 extends over 15 amino acids. J lost 8 bases, V lost 6 bases, and 13 bases had no gene match. Looked up from germline, CDR1 is MNHEY and CDR2 is SMNVEV (reference sequence).

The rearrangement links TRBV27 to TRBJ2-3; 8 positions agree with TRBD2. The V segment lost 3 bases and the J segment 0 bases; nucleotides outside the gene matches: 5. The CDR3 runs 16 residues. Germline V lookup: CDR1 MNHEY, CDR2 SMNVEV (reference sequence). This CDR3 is CASSFWTSTSTDTQYF. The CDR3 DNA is TGTGCCAGCAGTTTTTGGACTAGCACGAGCACAGATACGCAGTATTTT.

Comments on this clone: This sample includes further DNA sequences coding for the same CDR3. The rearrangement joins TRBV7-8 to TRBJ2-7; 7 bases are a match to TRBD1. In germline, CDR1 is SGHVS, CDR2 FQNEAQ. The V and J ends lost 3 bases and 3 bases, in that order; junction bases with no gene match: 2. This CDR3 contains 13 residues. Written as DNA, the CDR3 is TGTGCCAGCAGCTTTGCAGGGGGCTACGAGCAGTACTTC. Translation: CASSFAGGYEQYF.